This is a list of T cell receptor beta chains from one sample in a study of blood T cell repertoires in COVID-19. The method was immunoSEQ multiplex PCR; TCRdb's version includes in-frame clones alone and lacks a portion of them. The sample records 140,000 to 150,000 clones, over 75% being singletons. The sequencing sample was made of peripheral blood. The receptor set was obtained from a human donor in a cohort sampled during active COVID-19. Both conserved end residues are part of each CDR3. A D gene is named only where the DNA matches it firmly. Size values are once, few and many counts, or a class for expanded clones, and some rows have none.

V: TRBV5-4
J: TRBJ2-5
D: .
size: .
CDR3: CASSFVTRDEETQYF
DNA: TGTGCCAGCAGCTTCGTCACTAGAGATGAAGAGACCCAGTACTTC

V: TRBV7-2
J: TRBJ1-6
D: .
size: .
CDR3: CASSLGGGYSPLHF
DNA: TGTGCCAGCAGCTTAGGGGGGGGTTATTCACCCCTCCACTTT

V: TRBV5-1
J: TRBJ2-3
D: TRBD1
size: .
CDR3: CASSSGQAVDTQYF
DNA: TGCGCCAGCAGCTCCGGACAGGCCGTCGATACGCAGTATTTT

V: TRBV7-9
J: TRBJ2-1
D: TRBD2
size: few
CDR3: CASSGTSGPYSSYNEQFF
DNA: TGTGCCAGTTCCGGGACTAGCGGCCCTTATAGCTCCTACAATGAGCAGTTCTTC

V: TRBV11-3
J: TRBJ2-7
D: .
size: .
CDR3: CASTQVKGSGEQYF
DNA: TGTGCCAGCACCCAGGTAAAGGGGTCGGGCGAGCAGTACTTC

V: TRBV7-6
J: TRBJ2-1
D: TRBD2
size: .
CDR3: CASSSRLAGDGYNEQFF
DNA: TGTGCCAGCAGCTCCCGACTAGCGGGAGATGGCTACAATGAGCAGTTCTTC

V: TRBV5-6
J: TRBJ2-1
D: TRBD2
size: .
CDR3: CASSPGLAGYNEQFF
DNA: TGTGCCAGCAGCCCGGGACTAGCGGGATACAATGAGCAGTTCTTC

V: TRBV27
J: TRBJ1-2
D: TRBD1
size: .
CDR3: CASSLERTGAGGYTF
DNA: TGTGCCAGCAGTCTGGAACGGACAGGGGCGGGTGGCTACACCTTC

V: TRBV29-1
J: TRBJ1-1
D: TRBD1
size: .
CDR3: CSARHRGITTEAFF
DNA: TGCAGCGCGCGCCACAGGGGGATAACCACTGAAGCTTTCTTT

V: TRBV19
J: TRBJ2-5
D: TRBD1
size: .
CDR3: CASSPDREETQYF
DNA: TGTGCCAGTAGTCCGGACAGGGAGGAGACCCAGTACTTC

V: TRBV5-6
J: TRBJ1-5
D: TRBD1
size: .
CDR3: CASSLSRDRNQPQHF
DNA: TGTGCCAGCAGCCTCTCAAGGGACAGAAATCAGCCCCAGCATTTT

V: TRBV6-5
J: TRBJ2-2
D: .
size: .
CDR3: CASSPRGGELFF
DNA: TGTGCCAGCAGTCCTAGAGGCGGGGAGCTGTTTTTT

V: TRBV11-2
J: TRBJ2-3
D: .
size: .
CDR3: CASSFGARGADTQYF
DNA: TGTGCCAGCAGCTTTGGGGCCCGAGGTGCAGATACGCAGTATTTT

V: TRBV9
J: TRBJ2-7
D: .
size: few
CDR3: CASSVETSSYEQYF
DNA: TGTGCCAGCAGCGTCGAGACTTCAAGCTACGAGCAGTACTTC

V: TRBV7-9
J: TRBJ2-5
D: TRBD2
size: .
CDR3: CASSLERGTKQTQYF
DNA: TGTGCCAGCAGCTTAGAGCGCGGGACTAAACAGACCCAGTACTTC

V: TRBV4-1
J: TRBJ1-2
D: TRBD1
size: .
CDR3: CASSQGGQGYYGYTF
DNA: TGCGCCAGCAGCCAAGGGGGACAGGGGTACTATGGCTACACCTTC

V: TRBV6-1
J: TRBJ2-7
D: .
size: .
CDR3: CASSEITVGERAYEQYF
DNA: TGTGCCAGCAGTGAAATAACTGTTGGGGAGAGGGCCTACGAGCAGTACTTC

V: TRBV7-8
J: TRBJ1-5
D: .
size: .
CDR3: CASSPPGEYSNQPQHF
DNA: TGTGCCAGCAGCCCTCCAGGGGAATATAGCAATCAGCCCCAGCATTTT

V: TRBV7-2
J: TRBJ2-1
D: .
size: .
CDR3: CASSLEQWDEQFF
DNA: TGTGCCAGCAGCTTAGAACAGTGGGATGAGCAGTTCTTC

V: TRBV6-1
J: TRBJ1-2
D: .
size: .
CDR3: CASSGGLRRQLYGYTF
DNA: TGTGCCAGCAGTGGGGGCTTGCGTCGACAGCTCTATGGCTACACCTTC

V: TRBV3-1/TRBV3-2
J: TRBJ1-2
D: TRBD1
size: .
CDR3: CASTTGTGNYGYTF
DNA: TGTGCCAGCACAACCGGGACAGGGAACTATGGCTACACCTTC

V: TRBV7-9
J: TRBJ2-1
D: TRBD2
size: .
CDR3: CASSSGLASDEQFF
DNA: TGTGCCAGCAGCTCGGGACTAGCCTCGGATGAGCAGTTCTTC

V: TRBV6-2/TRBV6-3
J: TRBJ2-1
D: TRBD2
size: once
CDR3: CASIPSLAGEDEQFF
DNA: TGTGCCAGCATCCCGTCTCTAGCGGGCGAGGATGAGCAGTTCTTC

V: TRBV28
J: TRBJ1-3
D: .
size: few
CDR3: CASSNGVSSGNTIYF
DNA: TGTGCCAGCAGTAACGGGGTCTCCTCTGGAAACACCATATATTTT

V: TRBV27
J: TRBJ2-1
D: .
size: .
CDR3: CASSLKTGEQFF
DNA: TGTGCCAGCAGTTTAAAAACGGGTGAGCAGTTCTTC

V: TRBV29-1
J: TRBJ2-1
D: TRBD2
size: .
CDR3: CSVQTSGSGEQFF
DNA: TGCAGCGTTCAGACTAGCGGGTCAGGTGAGCAGTTCTTC

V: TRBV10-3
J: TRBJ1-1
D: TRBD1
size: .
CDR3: CAISDRGSTEAFF
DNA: TGTGCCATCAGTGACAGGGGGAGCACTGAAGCTTTCTTT

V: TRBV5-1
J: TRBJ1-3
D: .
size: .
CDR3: CASSLGEPYYSGNTIYF
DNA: TGCGCCAGCAGCTTGGGGGAGCCTTACTACTCTGGAAACACCATATATTTT

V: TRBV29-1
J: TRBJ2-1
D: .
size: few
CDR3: CSVVAKRQFF
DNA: TGCAGCGTTGTGGCTAAGCGGCAGTTCTTC

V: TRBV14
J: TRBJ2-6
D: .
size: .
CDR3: CASSPWGRVPSGANVLTF
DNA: TGTGCCAGCAGCCCATGGGGCAGGGTCCCCTCTGGGGCCAACGTCCTGACTTTC

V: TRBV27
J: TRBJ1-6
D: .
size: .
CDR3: CASSSTPPGSVNSPLHF
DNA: TGTGCCAGCAGTTCAACTCCCCCCGGGAGTGTAAATTCACCCCTCCACTTT

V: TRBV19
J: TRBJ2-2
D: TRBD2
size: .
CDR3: CASNLAGVVGELFF
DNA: TGTGCCAGTAATCTAGCGGGAGTGGTCGGGGAGCTGTTTTTT

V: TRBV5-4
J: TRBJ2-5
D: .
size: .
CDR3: CAFRVGQLSSETQYF
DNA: TGTGCGTTTCGGGTGGGGCAGCTTTCCTCGGAGACCCAGTACTTC

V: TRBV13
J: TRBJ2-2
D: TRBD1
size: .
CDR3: CASSLVDRESGELFF
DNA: TGTGCCAGCAGCTTAGTAGACAGGGAATCCGGGGAGCTGTTTTTT

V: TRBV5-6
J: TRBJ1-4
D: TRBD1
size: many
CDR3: CASSLGTGANEKLFF
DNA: TGTGCCAGCAGTTTGGGGACAGGGGCTAATGAAAAACTGTTTTTT

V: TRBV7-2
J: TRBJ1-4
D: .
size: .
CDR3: CASSPKDRREKLFF
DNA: TGTGCCAGCAGCCCGAAGGACAGACGAGAAAAACTGTTTTTT

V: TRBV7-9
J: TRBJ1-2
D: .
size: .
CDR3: CASSPDDSLLHYGYTF
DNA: TGTGCCAGCAGCCCCGACGACTCGCTACTTCACTATGGCTACACCTTC

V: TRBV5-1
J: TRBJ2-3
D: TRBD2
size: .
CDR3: CASSLLGRGSDTQYF
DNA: TGCGCCAGCAGCCTCCTCGGGCGGGGGTCAGATACGCAGTATTTT

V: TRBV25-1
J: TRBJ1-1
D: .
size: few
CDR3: CASSERRAGEAFF
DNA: TGTGCCAGCAGTGAAAGGAGGGCAGGCGAAGCTTTCTTT

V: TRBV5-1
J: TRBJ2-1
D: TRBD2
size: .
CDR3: CASSFGGGVDEQFF
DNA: TGCGCCAGCAGCTTCGGCGGGGGGGTCGATGAGCAGTTCTTC

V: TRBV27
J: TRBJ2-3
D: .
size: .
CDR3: CASMPMTETDRTNTQYF
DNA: TGTGCCAGCATGCCTATGACTGAGACAGATAGAACAAATACGCAGTATTTT

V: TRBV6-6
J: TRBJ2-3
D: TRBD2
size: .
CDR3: CASGSGGETDTQYF
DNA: TGTGCCAGCGGTAGCGGGGGTGAAACAGATACGCAGTATTTT

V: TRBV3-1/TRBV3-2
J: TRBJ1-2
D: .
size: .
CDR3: CASSQDTGTKGYTF
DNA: TGTGCCAGCAGCCAAGATACCGGGACAAAAGGCTACACCTTC

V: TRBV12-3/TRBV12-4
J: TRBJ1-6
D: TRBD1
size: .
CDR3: CASRGQVWSPLHF
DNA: TGTGCCAGCAGGGGACAGGTTTGGTCACCCCTCCACTTT

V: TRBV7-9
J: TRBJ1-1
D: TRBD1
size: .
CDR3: CASSLTGVPNTEAFF
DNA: TGTGCCAGCAGCTTAACAGGGGTCCCGAACACTGAAGCTTTCTTT

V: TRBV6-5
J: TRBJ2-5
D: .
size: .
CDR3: CASSFQTAQETQYF
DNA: TGTGCCAGCAGTTTCCAGACAGCGCAAGAGACCCAGTACTTC

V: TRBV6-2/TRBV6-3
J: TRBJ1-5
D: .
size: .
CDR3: CASSYSLDNQPQHF
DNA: TGTGCCAGCAGTTACTCACTAGACAATCAGCCCCAGCATTTT

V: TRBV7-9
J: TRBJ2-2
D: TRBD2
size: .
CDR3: CASSLMGGRNTGELFF
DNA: TGTGCCAGCAGCTTAATGGGCGGGAGAAATACCGGGGAGCTGTTTTTT

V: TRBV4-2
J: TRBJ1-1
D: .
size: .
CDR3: CASSQFQGLGTEAFF
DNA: TGTGCCAGCAGCCAGTTTCAGGGGTTGGGCACTGAAGCTTTCTTT

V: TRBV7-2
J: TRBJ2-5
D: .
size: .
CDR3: CASSFQREETQYF
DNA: TGTGCCAGCAGCTTCCAGCGGGAAGAGACCCAGTACTTC

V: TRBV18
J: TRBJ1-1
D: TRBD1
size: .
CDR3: CASSPLTGTAGSTEAFF
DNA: TGTGCCAGCTCACCTTTAACAGGGACAGCTGGGAGCACTGAAGCTTTCTTT

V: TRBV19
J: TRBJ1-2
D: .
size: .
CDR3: CASTLVGTTASNYGYTF
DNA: TGTGCCAGTACTCTGGTAGGAACGACAGCTTCTAACTATGGCTACACCTTC

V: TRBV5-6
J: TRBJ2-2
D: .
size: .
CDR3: CASSSAGFGNTGELFF
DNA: TGTGCCAGCAGCTCCGCCGGGTTTGGGAACACCGGGGAGCTGTTTTTT

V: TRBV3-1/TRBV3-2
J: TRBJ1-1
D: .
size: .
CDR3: CASSQRTVGTEAFF
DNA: TGTGCCAGCAGCCAAAGGACAGTGGGGACTGAAGCTTTCTTT

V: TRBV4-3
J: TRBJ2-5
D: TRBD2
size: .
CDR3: CASSPGAGGTETQYF
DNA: TGCGCCAGCAGCCCTGGAGCGGGAGGTACGGAGACCCAGTACTTC

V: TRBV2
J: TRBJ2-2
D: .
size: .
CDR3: CAIRDFSPGELFF
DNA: TGTGCCATCCGGGACTTTTCACCCGGGGAGCTGTTTTTT

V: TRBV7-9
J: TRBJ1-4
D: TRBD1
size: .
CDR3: CASSLGDRGEKLFF
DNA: TGTGCCAGCAGCTTAGGGGACAGGGGTGAAAAACTGTTTTTT

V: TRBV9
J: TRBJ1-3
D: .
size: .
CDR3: CASSESAAIEAGNTIYF
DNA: TGTGCCAGCAGCGAGTCCGCCGCGATAGAGGCTGGAAACACCATATATTTT

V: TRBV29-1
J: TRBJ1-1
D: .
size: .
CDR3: CSVADRTNTEAFF
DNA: TGCAGCGTTGCCGACAGGACGAACACTGAAGCTTTCTTT